These T cell receptor beta chains were read from a single sample in a study of blood T cell repertoires in COVID-19. The repertoire was sequenced with immunoSEQ multiplex PCR; TCRdb's copy has only in-frame clones and lacks some. The repertoire holds about 46,000 clones, with more than 75% as singletons. The material sequenced was peripheral blood. These receptors all stem from a human donor in a cohort sampled during active COVID-19. Each CDR3 is given with its conserved first and last residue. A D gene is named only where the DNA matches it firmly. Some rows mark clone size as missing; the rest say once, few, many or name a class of expanded clone.

D	V	size	J	CDR3	DNA
NA	TRBV28	NA	TRBJ2-7	CASSSQFSPRTYEQYF	TGTGCCAGCAGTTCCCAGTTCTCCCCACGAACATACGAGCAGTACTTC
NA	TRBV6-1	NA	TRBJ2-7	CASSERRGSLWEQYF	TGTGCCAGCAGTGAACGACGGGGAAGCCTCTGGGAGCAGTACTTC
NA	TRBV9	few	TRBJ1-2	CASSVGGGYTF	TGTGCCAGCAGCGTCGGGGGTGGCTACACCTTC
NA	TRBV10-2	once	TRBJ2-7	CASRRQSSYEQYF	TGCGCCAGCAGAAGACAGAGCTCCTACGAGCAGTACTTC
NA	TRBV28	few	TRBJ1-5	CASSPRQDSNQPQHF	TGTGCCAGCAGCCCCCGACAGGATAGCAATCAGCCCCAGCATTTT
NA	TRBV27	NA	TRBJ2-7	CASGLDTSYEQYF	TGTGCCAGCGGATTGGACACCAGCTACGAGCAGTACTTC
TRBD1	TRBV6-1	NA	TRBJ1-4	CASSDRGQEKLFF	TGTGCCAGCAGTGATCGGGGACAGGAAAAACTGTTTTTT
TRBD2	TRBV25-1	NA	TRBJ2-5	CASSEVLAGTYQETQYF	TGTGCCAGCAGTGAAGTACTAGCGGGGACGTACCAAGAGACCCAGTACTTC
TRBD1	TRBV9	NA	TRBJ1-3	CASSPSGQGGNTIYF	TGTGCCAGCAGCCCCTCGGGACAGGGCGGAAACACCATATATTTT
TRBD1	TRBV3-1/TRBV3-2	NA	TRBJ1-4	CASSLRGSNEKLFF	TGTGCCAGCAGCCTCAGGGGGTCTAATGAAAAACTGTTTTTT
NA	TRBV1	NA	TRBJ2-1	CTSSQEGLAGAAEQFF	TGCACCAGCAGCCAAGAAGGCCTAGCGGGGGCCGCTGAGCAGTTCTTC
NA	TRBV29-1	NA	TRBJ2-2	CSVEAGGELFF	TGCAGCGTTGAAGCGGGCGGGGAGCTGTTTTTT
TRBD1	TRBV5-1	NA	TRBJ1-2	CASSLAGTGRSPNYGYTF	TGCGCCAGCAGCTTGGCCGGGACAGGTAGGTCCCCGAACTATGGCTACACCTTC
NA	TRBV11-2	NA	TRBJ1-1	CASSLGTGNTEAFF	TGTGCCAGCAGCTTAGGAACAGGGAACACTGAAGCTTTCTTT
TRBD2	TRBV11-2	NA	TRBJ2-3	CASSSSGTSVTDTQYF	TGTGCCAGCAGCTCTTCCGGGACTAGCGTCACAGATACGCAGTATTTT
NA	TRBV7-2	NA	TRBJ1-2	CASSSTPGISNYGYTF	TGTGCCAGCAGCAGCACTCCGGGGATATCTAACTATGGCTACACCTTC
NA	TRBV28	NA	TRBJ2-7	CASTLSGGFEQYF	TGTGCCAGCACCCTATCAGGAGGGTTCGAGCAGTACTTC
TRBD1	TRBV27	NA	TRBJ2-6	CASSSRTGPLSGANVLTF	TGTGCCAGCAGCTCCCGGACAGGACCCCTTTCCGGGGCCAACGTCCTGACTTTC
NA	TRBV5-5	NA	TRBJ2-5	CASSALRGGETQYF	TGTGCCAGCAGCGCTCTCAGGGGAGGGGAGACCCAGTACTTC
NA	TRBV9	NA	TRBJ2-7	CASSEGLSSSYEQYF	TGTGCCAGCAGCGAGGGACTTTCTAGCTCCTACGAGCAGTACTTC
NA	TRBV10-2	NA	TRBJ1-5	CASSESNRANQPQHF	TGCGCCAGCAGTGAGTCGAACAGGGCCAATCAGCCCCAGCATTTT
NA	TRBV14	NA	TRBJ1-6	CASSPHGNSPLHF	TGTGCCAGCAGCCCACACGGGAATTCACCCCTCCACTTT
NA	TRBV10-3	NA	TRBJ2-1	CAISEADLSYNEQFF	TGTGCCATCAGTGAAGCGGACCTCTCCTACAATGAGCAGTTCTTC
TRBD1	TRBV18	NA	TRBJ2-7	CASSPPTGGIYEQYF	TGTGCCAGCTCACCACCGACAGGGGGCATCTACGAGCAGTACTTC
NA	TRBV15	NA	TRBJ2-7	CATSSQAPSYEQYF	TGTGCCACCAGCTCCCAAGCCCCTTCCTACGAGCAGTACTTC
TRBD1	TRBV27	NA	TRBJ1-2	CASSPSGTGYKGYTF	TGTGCCAGCAGTCCCTCCGGGACAGGGTACAAGGGCTACACCTTC
NA	TRBV10-3	NA	TRBJ2-7	CAIGRGNYEQYF	TGTGCCATCGGTAGGGGAAACTACGAGCAGTACTTC
TRBD2	TRBV18	NA	TRBJ2-7	CASSQGVRTSGSSYEQYF	TGTGCCAGCTCACAGGGTGTTCGAACTAGCGGGAGCTCCTACGAGCAGTACTTC
NA	TRBV7-9	NA	TRBJ1-2	CASSPGTNNAFSYGYTF	TGTGCCAGCAGCCCCGGGACAAACAACGCCTTCTCCTATGGCTACACCTTC
NA	TRBV14	NA	TRBJ1-5	CASSQGGYNQPQHF	TGTGCCAGCAGCCAAGGCGGATACAATCAGCCCCAGCATTTT
TRBD2	TRBV14	NA	TRBJ2-7	CASSASGKEYEQYF	TGTGCCAGCAGCGCTAGCGGGAAAGAGTACGAGCAGTACTTC
NA	TRBV27	NA	TRBJ1-1	CASSYGGRATEAFF	TGTGCCAGCAGTTACGGGGGACGTGCAACCGAAGCTTTCTTT
NA	TRBV27	NA	TRBJ1-1	CASSLSRYDTEAFF	TGTGCCAGCAGTTTATCCAGGTATGACACTGAAGCTTTCTTT
TRBD2	TRBV18	NA	TRBJ2-7	CASSPEREISYEQYF	TGTGCCAGCTCACCAGAGCGGGAAATCTCCTACGAGCAGTACTTC
NA	TRBV28	NA	TRBJ1-1	CASINIAGDTEAFF	TGTGCCAGCATTAACATTGCCGGGGACACTGAAGCTTTCTTT
NA	TRBV6-4	NA	TRBJ1-1	CTRAGNTEAFF	TGTACCCGAGCAGGGAACACTGAAGCTTTCTTT
TRBD1	TRBV3-1/TRBV3-2	NA	TRBJ2-7	CASSQTPGTAYEQYF	TGTGCCAGCAGCCAAACTCCCGGGACAGCCTACGAGCAGTACTTC
TRBD2	TRBV5-4	NA	TRBJ2-7	CASSVGGTSGSYEQYF	TGTGCCAGCAGCGTGGGGGGGACTAGCGGCTCCTACGAGCAGTACTTC
TRBD2	TRBV5-1	NA	TRBJ2-5	CASSRAGGSQETQYF	TGCGCCAGCAGCCGGGCGGGAGGGAGCCAAGAGACCCAGTACTTC
NA	TRBV5-8	NA	TRBJ2-1	CASSFRSPSSYNEQFF	TGTGCCAGCAGCTTTCGGTCTCCTAGCTCCTACAATGAGCAGTTCTTC
NA	TRBV9	NA	TRBJ1-2	CASSVGGDSYGYTF	TGTGCCAGCAGCGTAGGGGGCGACAGCTATGGCTACACCTTC
NA	TRBV9	NA	TRBJ2-4	CASSVGPAKNIQYF	TGTGCCAGCAGCGTAGGGCCAGCCAAAAACATTCAGTACTTC
NA	TRBV14	NA	TRBJ2-7	CASSHGLEQYF	TGTGCCAGCAGCCATGGCCTCGAGCAGTACTTC
TRBD2	TRBV5-4	NA	TRBJ2-7	CASSLGGRDGEQYF	TGTGCCAGCAGCTTGGGCGGGAGGGACGGCGAGCAGTACTTC
TRBD2	TRBV3-1/TRBV3-2	NA	TRBJ2-5	CASSPPLDREGRETQYF	TGTGCCAGCAGCCCCCCCCTTGACCGGGAGGGCCGGGAGACCCAGTACTTC
NA	TRBV7-9	medium-sized	TRBJ1-2	CASRSTHRDSGYTF	TGTGCCAGCAGGTCCACTCACAGGGATTCTGGCTACACCTTC
NA	TRBV7-9	few	TRBJ2-3	CASSSSGADTQYF	TGTGCCAGCAGTTCCTCGGGTGCAGATACGCAGTATTTT
TRBD1	TRBV5-1	NA	TRBJ2-7	CASRRETGVSYEQYF	TGCGCCAGCAGACGAGAGACAGGGGTCTCCTACGAGCAGTACTTC
TRBD1	TRBV27	NA	TRBJ1-1	CASSLTRTGLITEAFF	TGTGCCAGCAGTTTAACTAGGACAGGGCTGATCACTGAAGCTTTCTTT